This section outlines one T cell receptor beta chain sequence together with its context. Antigen specificity is unknown. This record comes from a study of cytomegalovirus exposure and HLA in healthy donors. Background on the study: The same platform used for the 666 first-cohort repertoires was also used for the 120 validation repertoires, as a later analysis reported. Study conclusions and caveats: Cytomegalovirus-associated TCR beta chains were listed, numbering roughly 150. The tendency of first-cohort TCR clusters to co-occur in the 120 or so validation repertoires emerged from a later analysis. Among the CMV-associated chains, a few were confirmed in vitro as specific for CMV antigens.

The CDR3 totals 16 residues. With 0 bases removed from V and 4 bases from J, the gap between germline ends came to 16 bases. Per the germline V gene, CDR1 is SGDLS and CDR2 is YYNGEE. Some clones are missing from TCRdb's copy, which holds only in-frame ones; the method was immunoSEQ multiplex PCR. The sample holds tens of thousands of clones, around 94% seen once. The sample was PBMCs. The source is a man between 18 and 35 years old in good health and CMV-seropositive. The V and J genes are TRBV9 and TRBJ1-2; weak D call: TRBD1 (5 bases). The CDR3 sequence: CASSVAPDISRYGYTF. CDR3 DNA sequence: TGTGCCAGCAGCGTAGCTCCGGACATTAGCCGCTATGGCTACACCTTC.